The 21 T cell receptor beta chains presented below share a single source sample, sequenced in a study of blood T cell repertoires in COVID-19 (TCRdb year 2020). Library construction relied on the immunoSEQ multiplex PCR assay. The immuneACCESS repertoire file appears here via TCRdb, limited to in-frame rearrangements. These files lack a portion of the clones; in checked studies, under half of the deficit traces to unresolved V genes, and the cause of the others is not known. The sample contains tens of thousands of clones, around 90% of them found a single time. The ten largest clonotypes hold roughly 2.3% of the sample. Sequencing was carried out using peripheral blood. These receptor sequences come from a man in his fifties with acute or convalescent COVID-19.

This CDR3 reads CASSLTGSNQPQHF. The CDR3 nucleotides read TGCGCCAGCAGCTTGACAGGGAGCAATCAGCCCCAGCATTTT. The chain is built from TRBV5-1 and TRBJ1-5; D perhaps matches TRBD1 (6 bases). Trimming pared 1 base from V and 1 base from J, leaving 6 bases between. Germline lookup yields CDR1 SGHRS and CDR2 YFSETQ. The CDR3 loop spans 14 amino acids.

J is TRBJ1-2 and V is TRBV18; TRBD1 agrees at 8 bases. Germline-derived CDR1 and CDR2 are KGHSH and LQKENI. Unmatched junction bases numbered 1, after V lost 3 bases and J lost 4 bases. CDR3 length equals 13 residues. Here the CDR3 DNA reads TGTGCCAGCTCACCGGGACAGGTCTATGGCTACACCTTC. Amino acids: CASSPGQVYGYTF. Full variable domain (rest looked up from reference TRBV18 and TRBJ1-2): NAGVMQNPRHLVRRRGQEARLRCSPMKGHSHVYWYRQLPEEGLKFMVYLQKENIIDESGMPKERFSAEFPKEGPSILRIQQVVRGDSAAYFCASSPGQVYGYTFGSGTRLTVV.

V usage is TRBV24-1 and J usage is TRBJ1-4; 8 nucleotides match TRBD1. Germline V CDR1 and CDR2: KGHDR, SFDVKD. This CDR3 contains 14 residues. V trimming: 9 bases; J trimming: 7 bases; junction bases outside the gene matches: 9. This CDR3 reads CATSPGGAGEKLFF. The CDR3, as DNA: TGTGCCACCTCGCCAGGGGGCGCGGGTGAAAAACTGTTTTTT.

The V and J genes are TRBV18 and TRBJ2-2, with 7 positions matching TRBD2. The germline V gene encodes CDR1 KGHSH and CDR2 LQKENI. Germline trimming cut 3 bases from V and 1 base from J; bases unmatched to any gene: 5. The CDR3 runs 16 residues. This chain's CDR3 is CASSPGVAGNTGELFF. In DNA form, the CDR3 reads TGTGCCAGCTCACCGGGAGTAGCGGGGAACACCGGGGAGCTGTTTTTT.

This clone has just one count. The genes are TRBV28 and TRBJ2-7, with a tentative D call TRBD1 (6 bases). This CDR3 is 13 amino acids long. Deletions cut 1 base from V and 7 bases from J, with 11 bases between. The germline V gene has CDR1 MDHEN and CDR2 SYDVKM. The CDR3 sequence: CASSLSQTGEQYF. CDR3 nucleotide sequence: TGTGCCAGCAGTTTATCCCAAACAGGGGAGCAGTACTTC.

The genes are TRBV15 and TRBJ2-1, with TRBD2 as a possible D gene (6 bases). CDR3 length equals 14 residues. From germline, CDR1 is LNHNV and CDR2 YYDKDF (reference sequence). V was pared by 7 bases and J by 9 bases, with 19 bases between. The CDR3 here is CATMRGGGTAEQFF. Written as DNA, the CDR3 is TGTGCCACCATGAGGGGTGGAGGGACCGCTGAGCAGTTCTTC.

The rearrangement joins TRBV5-1 to TRBJ1-6; the D gene is possibly TRBD1 (5 bases). This CDR3 comprises 15 residues. The V gene's germline CDR1 is SGHRS and CDR2 YFSETQ. The ends were cut back, 0 bases at V and 7 bases at J, with 11 bases in the middle. CDR3 in DNA: TGCGCCAGCAGCTTGGGGGGGGATCAAAATTCACCCCTCCACTTT. This gives the protein CASSLGGDQNSPLHF.

This clone was observed a few times. V is TRBV19 and J is TRBJ1-5; D is ambiguous. V was shortened by 9 bases and J by 10 bases, with 16 bases between the two germline ends. The CDR3 is 12 amino acids. Germline CDR1 reads LNHDA; CDR2 reads SQIVND (reference sequence). Here the CDR3 reads CASDRPGRPQHF. In nucleotides, the CDR3 is TGTGCCAGCGACCGTCCAGGTCGCCCCCAGCATTTT. The full variable domain, in which reference TRBV19 and TRBJ1-5 provide the parts outside the CDR3, is DGGITQSPKYLFRKEGQNVTLSCEQNLNHDAMYWYRQDPGQGLRLIYYSQIVNDFQKGDIAEGYSVSREKKESFPLTVTSAQKNPTAFYLCASDRPGRPQHFGDGTRLSIL.

The rearrangement uses TRBV24-1 and TRBJ2-7; TRBD2 matches 7 bases. V gave up 9 bases and J gave up 7 bases; unmatched junction bases: 14. Germline assignment: CDR1 KGHDR and CDR2 SFDVKD. The CDR3 runs to 14 residues. The CDR3 spells CATSTTGGFGEQYF. The CDR3 coding sequence is TGTGCCACCTCAACTACGGGAGGATTTGGAGAGCAGTACTTC.

The V gene is TRBV15, the J gene TRBJ2-5; tentatively, D is TRBD2 (5 bases). V lost 0 bases, J lost 5 bases, and 13 bases lay in between. CDR1 and CDR2 (germline): LNHNV, YYDKDF (reference sequence). CDR3 length: 15 residues. DNA for the CDR3: TGTGCCACCAGCAGAGATTCACCGGGGTTCGAGACCCAGTACTTC. Translating gives CATSRDSPGFETQYF.

This chain joins TRBV19 and TRBJ2-7, with a possible D match to TRBD1 (5 bases). The V and J ends lost 2 bases and 6 bases respectively, with 11 bases between them. CDR3 size: 13 residues. Germline CDR1 is LNHDA and CDR2 is SQIVND (reference sequence). The DNA of the CDR3 is TGTGCCAGTAGTATAAGCAGGGATGGCGAGCAGTACTTC. Translated: CASSISRDGEQYF. Complete variable domain (other parts from reference TRBV19 and TRBJ2-7): DGGITQSPKYLFRKEGQNVTLSCEQNLNHDAMYWYRQDPGQGLRLIYYSQIVNDFQKGDIAEGYSVSREKKESFPLTVTSAQKNPTAFYLCASSISRDGEQYFGPGTRLTVT.

The rearrangement uses TRBV27 and TRBJ2-5; 8 nucleotides line up with TRBD2. From germline, CDR1 is MNHEY and CDR2 SMNVEV (reference sequence). Trimming cost V 3 bases and J 4 bases; bases outside gene matches: 4. This CDR3 contains 14 residues. The CDR3, as DNA: TGTGCCAGCAGTTTTCGGGGGGGGCGAGAGACCCAGTACTTC. Amino acids: CASSFRGGRETQYF.

CDR3 nucleotides: TGCGCCAGCAGAGTTACCCCCCTTGGGGGGACTGAAGCTTTCTTT. It codes for CASRVTPLGGTEAFF. The chain carries TRBV4-1 and TRBJ1-1, with D perhaps matching TRBD1 (5 bases). Germline V gene sequence: CDR1 MGHRA, CDR2 YSYEKL. Trimming cost V 6 bases and J 5 bases, with 19 bases left between them. The CDR3 sequence is 15 residues long.

The chain joins TRBV4-2 to TRBJ1-3; D is unclear. V dropped 0 bases and J dropped 0 bases, with 12 bases sitting between them. CDR1 LGHNA and CDR2 YNFKEQ come from the germline V gene. The CDR3 totals 17 residues. CDR3 amino acids: CASSQDARPFSGNTIYF. CDR3 sequence (DNA): TGTGCCAGCAGCCAAGATGCCAGGCCATTCTCTGGAAACACCATATATTTT.

This chain links TRBV5-4 with TRBJ2-3; D might be TRBD1 (6 bases). Germline V gene lookup returns CDR1 SGHNT and CDR2 YYREEE (reference sequence). CDR3 length: 16 amino acids. Trimming cost V 3 bases and J 6 bases, with 20 bases left between them. Here the CDR3 reads CASSSKKGGFKDTQYF. The CDR3 nucleotides are TGTGCCAGCAGCTCGAAGAAAGGGGGTTTTAAGGATACGCAGTATTTT. The variable domain in full, completed from reference TRBV5-4 and TRBJ2-3, reads ETGVTQSPTHLIKTRGQQVTLRCSSQSGHNTVSWYQQALGQGPQFIFQYYREEENGRGNFPPRFSGLQFPNYSSELNVNALELDDSALYLCASSSKKGGFKDTQYFGPGTRLTVL.

The chain links TRBV3-1 (or the pseudogene TRBV3-2) to TRBJ1-4; maybe TRBD1 (5 bases). In germline, CDR1 is LGHDT, CDR2 YNNKEL (reference sequence). Trimming took 1 base from V and 1 from J, leaving 13 bases between them. The CDR3 length is 17 residues. The CDR3 loop is CASSQVAGRVTNEKLFF. In DNA form, the CDR3 reads TGTGCCAGCAGCCAAGTCGCAGGGAGGGTAACTAATGAAAAACTGTTTTTT.

The gene calls are TRBV9 and TRBJ1-2, with a weak D call TRBD1 (6 bases). The CDR3 runs 14 residues. V dropped 0 bases and J dropped 6 bases, with 12 bases sitting between them. Looked up from germline, CDR1 is SGDLS and CDR2 is YYNGEE. For the CDR3, the DNA is TGTGCCAGCAGCGTAGGAGGGGGTGGTAATGGCTACACCTTC. Translated: CASSVGGGGNGYTF.

V and J are TRBV11-2 and TRBJ2-5, with 8 bases lining up with TRBD2. In germline, CDR1 is SGHAT, CDR2 FQNNGV. The junction had 1 base not matched to a gene; V was cut back by 5 bases and J by 2 bases. This CDR3 region has 13 residues. The DNA of the CDR3 is TGTGCCAGCAGCCGGGGGGGTCAAGAGACCCAGTACTTC. As protein: CASSRGGQETQYF.

The CDR3 protein is CASSDFGRGQETQYF. CDR3 nucleotides: TGTGCCAGCAGTGATTTTGGGCGGGGTCAAGAGACCCAGTACTTC. This chain uses TRBV25-1 with TRBJ2-5, with D maybe TRBD2 (6 bases). With 3 bases removed from V and 2 bases from J, the gap between germline ends came to 13 bases. This CDR3 region has 15 residues. Per germline, CDR1 MGHDK and CDR2 SYGVNS.

This sequence joins TRBV6-5 and TRBJ1-3, with a tentative D call TRBD1 (5 bases). The CDR3 is 15 residues long. V was shortened by 2 bases and J by 2 bases, with 10 bases between the two germline ends. The germline V gene encodes CDR1 MNHEY and CDR2 SVGAGI. DNA of the CDR3: TGTGCCAGCAGTTACGGTCAGGGCCCTGGAAACACCATATATTTT. Translating it yields CASSYGQGPGNTIYF.

V gene TRBV6-5 combines with J gene TRBJ1-1; the D gene is possibly TRBD1 (6 bases). V lost 7 bases to trimming and J lost 1 base, with 10 bases between them. The germline gives CDR1 MNHEY, CDR2 SVGAGI. There are 13 residues in the CDR3. The CDR3 nucleotides are TGTGCCAGCACTCGAGGGGGGAACACTGAAGCTTTCTTT. The encoded protein is CASTRGGNTEAFF.